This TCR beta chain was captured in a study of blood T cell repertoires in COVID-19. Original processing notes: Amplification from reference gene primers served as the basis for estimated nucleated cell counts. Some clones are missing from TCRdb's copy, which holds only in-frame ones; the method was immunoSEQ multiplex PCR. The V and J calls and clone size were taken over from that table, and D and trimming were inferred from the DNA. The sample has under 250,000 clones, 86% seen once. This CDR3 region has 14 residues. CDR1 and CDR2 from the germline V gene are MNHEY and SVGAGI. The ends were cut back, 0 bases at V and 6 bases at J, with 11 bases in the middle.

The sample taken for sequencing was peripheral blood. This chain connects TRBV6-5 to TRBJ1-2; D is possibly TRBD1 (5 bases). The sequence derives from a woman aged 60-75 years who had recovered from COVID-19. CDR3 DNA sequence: TGTGCCAGCAGTTACTCGACAGTGGGCAATGGCTACACCTTC. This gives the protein CASSYSTVGNGYTF.